Following are 31 T cell receptor beta chains from one sample sequenced in a study of chemoradiotherapy in HPV16-positive cancers (dated by TCRdb to the early 2020s). Library preparation employed the immunoSEQ multiplex PCR assay. TCRdb holds this immuneACCESS table with in-frame rearrangements only. Some clones are missing; in checked studies, unresolved V genes explain under half, and the rest has no known cause. The sample data list approximately 12,000 clones, and 90% of these were observed just once. Less than 3.5% of the sample goes to the ten largest clones. This sample was taken from a patient who underwent chemoradiotherapy. The receptors come from a human donor with HPV-associated anogenital cancer.

V is TRBV7-8 and J is TRBJ2-7, with TRBD2 identical over 10 bases. Per germline, CDR1 SGHVS and CDR2 FQNEAQ. The V gene end was trimmed by 1 base and the J gene end by 9 bases; junction bases not matched to a gene: 6. CDR3 length: 14 residues. The CDR3 coding sequence is TGTGCCAGCAGCTTAGGGACTAGCGGCGCGAGGCAGTACTTC. Amino acids: CASSLGTSGARQYF. Together with reference TRBV7-8 and TRBJ2-7, the CDR3 gives the full variable domain: GAGVSQSPRYKVAKRGQDVALRCDPISGHVSLFWYQQALGQGPEFLTYFQNEAQLDKSGLPSDRFFAERPEGSVSTLKIQRTQQEDSAVYLCASSLGTSGARQYFGPGTRLTVT.

This chain links TRBV2 with TRBJ2-1; 7 bases are a match to TRBD1. The CDR3 length is 12 residues. CDR1 and CDR2 from the germline V gene are SNHLY and FYNNEI. V shed 8 bases, J shed 6 bases, and the junction held 4 bases outside the gene matches. CDR3 residues: CASSRGPNEQFF. CDR3 sequence (DNA): TGTGCCAGCTCGAGGGGGCCCAATGAGCAGTTCTTC.

The V gene is TRBV7-7, the J gene TRBJ1-4; the match to TRBD1 covers 7 bases. The CDR3 is 15 amino acids. CDR1 and CDR2 (germline): SSHAT, FNYEAQ (reference sequence). The V gene end was trimmed by 5 bases and the J gene end by 7 bases; junction bases not matched to a gene: 10. The CDR3 DNA is TGTGCCAGCAGCCCAGGGACAGCCCTGGGTGAAAAACTGTTTTTT. Translating it yields CASSPGTALGEKLFF. The variable domain in full, completed from reference TRBV7-7 and TRBJ1-4, reads GAGVSQSPRYKVTKRGQDVTLRCDPISSHATLYWYQQALGQGPEFLTYFNYEAQPDKSGLPSDRFSAERPEGSISTLTIQRTEQRDSAMYRCASSPGTALGEKLFFGSGTQLSVL.

The chain links TRBV7-9 to TRBJ1-1; D might be TRBD1 (6 bases). CDR3 size: 17 residues. Trimming left V 6 bases short and J 2 bases short, with 22 bases between. The V gene's germline CDR1 is SEHNR and CDR2 FQNEAQ (reference sequence). The CDR3 bases are TGTGCCAGCAGGCCACCGGGACACCACCCGATAAACACTGAAGCTTTCTTT. Translating gives CASRPPGHHPINTEAFF.

V is TRBV25-1 and J is TRBJ1-1; D is unclear. The CDR3 has 14 residues. V was pared by 3 bases and J by 7 bases, with 15 bases between. Germline CDR1 and CDR2: MGHDK and SYGVNS. The CDR3 DNA sequence: TGTGCCAGCAGTGATGCAGGCCCAGAGCTTGAAGCTTTCTTT. Encoded protein: CASSDAGPELEAFF. The entire variable domain, with the rest obtained from reference TRBV25-1 and TRBJ1-1, is as follows: EADIYQTPRYLVIGTGKKITLECSQTMGHDKMYWYQQDPGMELHLIHYSYGVNSTEKGDLSSESTVSRIRTEHFPLTLESARPSHTSQYLCASSDAGPELEAFFGQGTRLTVV.

V gene TRBV6-1 combines with J gene TRBJ1-5, with D perhaps TRBD1 (5 bases). The germline V gene encodes CDR1 MNHNS and CDR2 SASEGT. Trimming removed 1 base from V and 0 bases from J, with 13 bases in between. The CDR3 spans 17 residues. CDR3 in amino acids: CASSEVLAGYSNQPQHF. In nucleotides, the CDR3 is TGTGCCAGCAGTGAAGTACTGGCAGGGTATAGCAATCAGCCCCAGCATTTT.

The CDR3 loop is CASSGAGISGANVLTF. The CDR3 DNA is TGTGCCAGCAGCGGGGCAGGGATCTCCGGGGCCAACGTCCTGACTTTC. The V and J genes are TRBV9 and TRBJ2-6; tentatively, D is TRBD1 (5 bases). With 3 bases removed from V and 4 bases from J, the gap between germline ends came to 14 bases. Germline V gene lookup returns CDR1 SGDLS and CDR2 YYNGEE. The CDR3 consists of 16 residues.

CDR3 DNA sequence: TGTGCCAGCAGCTTAGAGCTAGCGGGAACAAAAGATACGCAGTATTTT. Residues: CASSLELAGTKDTQYF. The chain joins TRBV7-2 to TRBJ2-3; 9 bases are shared with TRBD2. Trimming removed 1 base from V and 5 bases from J; junction bases left unmatched: 7. This CDR3 has 16 residues. Germline CDR1 and CDR2: SGHTA and FQGNSA. Full variable domain (remainder filled in from reference TRBV7-2 and TRBJ2-3): GAGVSQSPSNKVTEKGKDVELRCDPISGHTALYWYRQSLGQGLEFLIYFQGNSAPDKSGLPSDRFSAERTGGSVSTLTIQRTQQEDSAVYLCASSLELAGTKDTQYFGPGTRLTVL.

This clone was detected a few times. The chain uses TRBV19 and TRBJ2-7; D not certain. Germline values: CDR1 LNHDA, CDR2 SQIVND (reference sequence). The CDR3 is 14 amino acids. Trimming stripped 5 bases from V and 3 bases from J, with 14 bases between. The chain's CDR3 is CASSFVDGNYEQYF. The CDR3 nucleotides are TGTGCCAGTAGTTTCGTGGACGGTAACTACGAGCAGTACTTC. Looking up the rest from reference TRBV19 and TRBJ2-7 gives the full variable domain: DGGITQSPKYLFRKEGQNVTLSCEQNLNHDAMYWYRQDPGQGLRLIYYSQIVNDFQKGDIAEGYSVSREKKESFPLTVTSAQKNPTAFYLCASSFVDGNYEQYFGPGTRLTVT.

This chain uses TRBV2 with TRBJ1-5; D might be TRBD1 (5 bases). Germline-derived CDR1 and CDR2 are SNHLY and FYNNEI. Trimming shortened V by 0 bases and J by 3 bases, and 12 bases separated the two germline ends. There are 16 residues in the CDR3. The DNA of the CDR3 is TGTGCCAGCAGTGAAGCCTGGCAGGGCGTCAATCAGCCCCAGCATTTT. Translation: CASSEAWQGVNQPQHF.

This chain joins TRBV27 and TRBJ1-5, with unresolved D. V was shortened by 3 bases and J by 5 bases, with 5 bases between the two germline ends. Germline assignment: CDR1 MNHEY and CDR2 SMNVEV (reference sequence). This CDR3 contains 12 residues. CDR3 protein: CASSFPHQPQHF. The CDR3 DNA reads TGTGCCAGCAGTTTTCCCCATCAGCCCCAGCATTTT.

The chain is built from TRBV5-1 and TRBJ1-3; possible D gene TRBD1, 5 bases. Germline assignment: CDR1 SGHRS and CDR2 YFSETQ. This CDR3 contains 16 residues. V was clipped by 0 bases and J by 6 bases, with 16 bases between them. The CDR3 spells CASSLGGQGRLNTIYF. Here the CDR3 DNA reads TGCGCCAGCAGCTTGGGGGGTCAGGGACGACTAAACACCATATATTTT.

CDR3 region: CASSSNTGTFSGANVLTF. The CDR3 DNA sequence: TGTGCCAGCAGCTCCAATACCGGGACATTCTCTGGGGCCAACGTCCTGACTTTC. The rearrangement links TRBV7-9 to TRBJ2-6; possibly TRBD1 for D (6 bases). This CDR3 region has 18 residues. CDR1 and CDR2 (germline): SEHNR, FQNEAQ (reference sequence). V lost 4 bases, J lost 0 bases, and 16 bases lay in between.

The V and J genes are TRBV4-1 and TRBJ2-1, with D uncertain. The CDR3 has 12 amino acids. V was trimmed by 0 bases and J by 7 bases, leaving 4 bases between them. Germline CDR1 reads MGHRA; CDR2 reads YSYEKL. The CDR3 DNA reads as TGCGCCAGCAGCCAAGATTTAAATGAGCAGTTCTTC. This encodes CASSQDLNEQFF.

The CDR3 sequence is CASGPLNTGELFF. The CDR3, as DNA: TGTGCCAGCGGGCCCCTGAACACCGGGGAGCTGTTTTTT. This chain connects TRBV6-5 to TRBJ2-2; D is unresolved. The germline gives CDR1 MNHEY, CDR2 SVGAGI. Deletions cut 8 bases from V and 1 base from J, with 8 bases between. CDR3 size: 13 residues.

The chain couples TRBV5-6 to TRBJ1-3; D is undetermined. CDR3 length equals 15 residues. Deletions cut 2 bases from V and 4 bases from J, with 13 bases between. Germline V gene sequence: CDR1 SGHDT, CDR2 YYEEEE. The CDR3 nucleotides are TGTGCCAGCAGCTTCACGGCCTCCGCGGGAAACACCATATATTTT. It translates to CASSFTASAGNTIYF.

The rearrangement uses TRBV7-6 and TRBJ1-3; D may be TRBD1 (6 bases). Between the trimmed V and J ends, which lost 3 bases and 0 bases, there was a span of 15 bases. Germline values: CDR1 SGHVS, CDR2 FNYEAQ. The CDR3 is 17 residues long. The chain's CDR3 is CASSFGQQIVSGNTIYF. CDR3 nucleotide sequence: TGTGCCAGCAGCTTCGGACAGCAGATTGTCTCTGGAAACACCATATATTTT. Based on the CDR3 plus reference TRBV7-6 and TRBJ1-3, the full variable domain is GAGVSQSPRYKVTKRGQDVALRCDPISGHVSLYWYRQALGQGPEFLTYFNYEAQQDKSGLPNDRFSAERPEGSISTLTIQRTEQRDSAMYRCASSFGQQIVSGNTIYFGEGSWLTVV.

The rearrangement uses TRBV6-6 and TRBJ1-4; 8 bases are a match to TRBD1. The trim removed 6 bases at V and 6 bases at J, leaving 6 bases unmatched. The CDR3 consists of 14 residues. CDR1 and CDR2 from the germline V gene are MNHNY and SVGAGI (reference sequence). The CDR3: CASSPTGADEKLFF. Here the CDR3 DNA reads TGTGCCAGCAGCCCGACAGGGGCGGATGAAAAACTGTTTTTT.

The rearrangement uses TRBV10-3 and TRBJ1-5; D not certain. This CDR3 contains 12 residues. The germline V and J ends were trimmed by 3 bases and 3 bases, with 3 bases remaining between them. Looked up from germline, CDR1 is ENHRY and CDR2 is SYGVKD. CDR3 nucleotides: TGTGCCATCAGTGACGTCAATCAGCCCCAGCATTTT. Translated: CAISDVNQPQHF.

The CDR3 spells CASSWAQYQETQYF. CDR3 sequence (DNA): TGTGCCAGCAGCTGGGCCCAGTACCAAGAGACCCAGTACTTC. The rearrangement links TRBV5-4 to TRBJ2-5; D ambiguous. This CDR3 region has 14 residues. Trimming pared 3 bases from V and 0 bases from J, leaving 9 bases between. Per germline, CDR1 SGHNT and CDR2 YYREEE (reference sequence).

This clone was seen a single time. The chain is built from TRBV7-2 and TRBJ2-5, with D uncertain. Germline loops: CDR1 SGHTA, CDR2 FQGNSA. V lost 5 bases and J lost 5, with 12 bases in between. This CDR3 contains 13 residues. The CDR3 sequence: CASSPWVGETQYF. CDR3 bases: TGTGCCAGCAGCCCCTGGGTGGGGGAGACCCAGTACTTC. Combining the CDR3 with reference TRBV7-2 and TRBJ2-5 gives the whole variable domain GAGVSQSPSNKVTEKGKDVELRCDPISGHTALYWYRQSLGQGLEFLIYFQGNSAPDKSGLPSDRFSAERTGGSVSTLTIQRTQQEDSAVYLCASSPWVGETQYFGPGTRLLVL.

The chain is built from TRBV7-8 and TRBJ1-5, with D perhaps matching TRBD1 (6 bases). With 6 bases removed from V and 9 bases from J, the gap between germline ends came to 15 bases. The CDR3 length is 13 residues. Germline values: CDR1 SGHVS, CDR2 FQNEAQ. The CDR3, as DNA: TGTGCCAGCAGGGGGGACACTTCTTCGCCCCAGCATTTT. As protein: CASRGDTSSPQHF.

The rearrangement joins TRBV11-2 to TRBJ1-1, with D maybe TRBD1 (5 bases). Trimming removed 0 bases from V and 5 bases from J, with 10 bases in between. There are 14 residues in the CDR3. Germline V gene data show CDR1 as SGHAT and CDR2 as FQNNGV. CDR3 sequence: CASSLERGGTEAFF. CDR3 in DNA: TGTGCCAGCAGCTTAGAAAGGGGAGGTACTGAAGCTTTCTTT. Full variable domain (missing parts from reference TRBV11-2 and TRBJ1-1): EAGVAQSPRYKIIEKRQSVAFWCNPISGHATLYWYQQILGQGPKLLIQFQNNGVVDDSQLPKDRFSAERLKGVDSTLKIQPAKLEDSAVYLCASSLERGGTEAFFGQGTRLTVV.

The CDR3 spells CAWTTGGGNTIYF. The CDR3 coding sequence is TGTGCCTGGACCACAGGGGGAGGAAACACCATATATTTT. The rearrangement joins TRBV30 to TRBJ1-3; 8 bases line up with TRBD1. Germline CDR1 GTSNPN, CDR2 SVGIG (reference sequence). The V and J ends lost 4 bases and 4 bases, in that order; junction bases with no gene match: 3. The CDR3 is 13 amino acids.

V gene TRBV29-1 combines with J gene TRBJ1-1; weak D call: TRBD1 (6 bases). CDR1 and CDR2 (germline): SQVTM, ANQGSEA. The CDR3 extends over 11 amino acids. V lost 7 bases and J 9 bases, leaving 15 bases between the germline ends. DNA of the CDR3: TGCAGCGCAGAGTCAGGGGCAAAAGCTTTCTTT. It translates to CSAESGAKAFF.

The genes are TRBV4-1 and TRBJ1-2; 7 bases match TRBD1. CDR1 and CDR2 from the germline V gene are MGHRA and YSYEKL. V was pared by 5 bases and J by 5 bases, with 11 bases of the junction left unmatched. There are 15 residues in the CDR3. The CDR3 spells CASSEQGLASYGYTF. The CDR3 region has the DNA TGCGCCAGCAGCGAACAGGGGCTTGCTTCTTATGGCTACACCTTC.

The V and J genes are TRBV6-5 and TRBJ2-7; D is undetermined. CDR3 length: 11 amino acids. V shed 6 bases and J shed 5 bases, with 8 bases lying between them. CDR1 is MNHEY and CDR2 is SVGAGI in the germline V gene. The CDR3 DNA sequence: TGTGCCAGCAGCCCCGGCCACGAGCAGTACTTC. Encoded protein: CASSPGHEQYF.

V and J are TRBV7-3 and TRBJ2-5; TRBD1 aligns across 12 bases. V lost 2 bases to trimming and J lost 5 bases; unmatched junction nucleotides: 3. CDR1 SGHTA and CDR2 FQGTGA come from the germline V gene. The CDR3 spans 15 residues. The CDR3 DNA reads as TGTGCCAGCAGCTTATTGGGACAGGGGGCCGAGACCCAGTACTTC. Translating it yields CASSLLGQGAETQYF.

J is TRBJ2-1 and V is TRBV14; TRBD2 agrees at 11 bases. Germline V gene sequence: CDR1 SGHDN, CDR2 FVKESK. V shed 2 bases and J 7 bases; nucleotides not matched to a gene: 4. The CDR3 contains 15 residues. CDR3 sequence reads: CASSQIAGGGNEQFF. The CDR3 DNA follows: TGTGCCAGCAGCCAAATAGCGGGAGGGGGTAATGAGCAGTTCTTC.

To note about this clone: Other DNA sequences from this sample encode an identical CDR3 as well. The CDR3 bases are TGTGCCAGCAGCTTAACGGACACCGGGGAGCTGTTTTTT. Protein sequence: CASSLTDTGELFF. This chain connects TRBV11-2 to TRBJ2-2, with no clear D. The CDR3 totals 13 residues. Germline lookup yields CDR1 SGHAT and CDR2 FQNNGV. V was pared by 2 bases and J by 3 bases, with 4 bases between.

The rearrangement links TRBV7-6 to TRBJ1-1; tentatively, D is TRBD1 (6 bases). The V gene's germline CDR1 is SGHVS and CDR2 FNYEAQ. V dropped 0 bases and J dropped 0 bases, with 17 bases sitting between them. The CDR3 runs 18 residues. The CDR3 loop reads CASSLAPHGQSMNTEAFF. Written as DNA, the CDR3 is TGTGCCAGCAGCTTAGCCCCCCATGGACAGTCCATGAACACTGAAGCTTTCTTT.